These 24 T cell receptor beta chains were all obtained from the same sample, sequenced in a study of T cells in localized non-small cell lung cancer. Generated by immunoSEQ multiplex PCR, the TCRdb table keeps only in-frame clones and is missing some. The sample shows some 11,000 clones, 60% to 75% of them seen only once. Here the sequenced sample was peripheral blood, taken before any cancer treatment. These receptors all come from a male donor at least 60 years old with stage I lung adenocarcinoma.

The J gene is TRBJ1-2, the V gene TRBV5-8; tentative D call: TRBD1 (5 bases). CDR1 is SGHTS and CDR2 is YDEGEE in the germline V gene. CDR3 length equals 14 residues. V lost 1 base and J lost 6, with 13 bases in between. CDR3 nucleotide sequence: TGTGCCAGCAGCTTGCTTCCGGGGGAACATGGCTACACCTTC. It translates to CASSLLPGEHGYTF.

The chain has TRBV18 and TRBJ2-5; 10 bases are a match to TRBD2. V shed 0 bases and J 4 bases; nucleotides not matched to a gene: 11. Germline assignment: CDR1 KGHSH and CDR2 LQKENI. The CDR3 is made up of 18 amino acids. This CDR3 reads CASSPPWVAGGLRETQYF. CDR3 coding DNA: TGTGCCAGCTCACCACCTTGGGTAGCGGGGGGCCTTCGAGAGACCCAGTACTTC.

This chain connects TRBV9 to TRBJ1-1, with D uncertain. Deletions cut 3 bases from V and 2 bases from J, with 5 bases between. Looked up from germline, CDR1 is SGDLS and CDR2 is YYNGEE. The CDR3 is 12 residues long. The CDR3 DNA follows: TGTGCCAGCAGCGAGGGAAACACTGAAGCTTTCTTT. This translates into CASSEGNTEAFF.

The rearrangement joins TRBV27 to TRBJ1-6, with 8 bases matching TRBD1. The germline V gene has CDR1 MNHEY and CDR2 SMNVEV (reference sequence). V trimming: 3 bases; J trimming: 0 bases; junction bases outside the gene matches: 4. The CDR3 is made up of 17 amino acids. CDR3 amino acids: CASSLGQGASYNSPLHF. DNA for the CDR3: TGTGCCAGCAGTTTGGGTCAGGGGGCCTCCTATAATTCACCCCTCCACTTT.

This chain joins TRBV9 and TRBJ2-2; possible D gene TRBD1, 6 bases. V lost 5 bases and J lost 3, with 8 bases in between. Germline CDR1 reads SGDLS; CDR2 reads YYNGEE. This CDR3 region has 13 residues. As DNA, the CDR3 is TGTGCCAGCAGGACAGGCCACACCGGGGAGCTGTTTTTT. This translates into CASRTGHTGELFF. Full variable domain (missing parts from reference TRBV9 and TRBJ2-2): DSGVTQTPKHLITATGQRVTLRCSPRSGDLSVYWYQQSLDQGLQFLIQYYNGEERAKGNILERFSAQQFPDLHSELNLSSLELGDSALYFCASRTGHTGELFFGEGSRLTVL.

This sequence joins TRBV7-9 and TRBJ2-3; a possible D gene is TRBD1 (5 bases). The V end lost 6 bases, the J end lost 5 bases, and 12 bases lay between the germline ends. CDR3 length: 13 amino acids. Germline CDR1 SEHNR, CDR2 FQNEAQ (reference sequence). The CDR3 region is CASRLGLEDTQYF. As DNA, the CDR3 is TGTGCCAGCAGGTTGGGGCTTGAAGATACGCAGTATTTT.

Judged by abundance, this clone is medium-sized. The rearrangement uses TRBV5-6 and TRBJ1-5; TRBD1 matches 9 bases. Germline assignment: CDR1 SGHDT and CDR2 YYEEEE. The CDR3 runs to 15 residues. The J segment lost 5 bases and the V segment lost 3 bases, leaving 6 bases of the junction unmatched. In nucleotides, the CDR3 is TGTGCCAGCAGCTCCGACAGGGGGATAGATCAGCCCCAGCATTTT. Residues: CASSSDRGIDQPQHF. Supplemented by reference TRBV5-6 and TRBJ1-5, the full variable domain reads DAGVTQSPTHLIKTRGQQVTLRCSPKSGHDTVSWYQQALGQGPQFIFQYYEEEERQRGNFPDRFSGHQFPNYSSELNVNALLLGDSALYLCASSSDRGIDQPQHFGDGTRLSIL.

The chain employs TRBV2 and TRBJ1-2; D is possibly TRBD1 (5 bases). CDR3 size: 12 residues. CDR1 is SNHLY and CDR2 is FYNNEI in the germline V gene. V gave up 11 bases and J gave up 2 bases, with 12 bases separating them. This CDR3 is CALVAGNYGYTF. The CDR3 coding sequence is TGTGCCCTAGTAGCAGGGAACTATGGCTACACCTTC.

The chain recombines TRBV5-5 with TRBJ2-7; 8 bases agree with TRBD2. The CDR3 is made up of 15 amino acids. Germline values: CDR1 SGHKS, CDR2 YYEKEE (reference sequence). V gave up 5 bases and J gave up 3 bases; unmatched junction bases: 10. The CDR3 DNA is TGTGCCAGCAGTCCGGGGCGAGCGGGGGACTACGAGCAGTACTTC. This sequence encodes CASSPGRAGDYEQYF.

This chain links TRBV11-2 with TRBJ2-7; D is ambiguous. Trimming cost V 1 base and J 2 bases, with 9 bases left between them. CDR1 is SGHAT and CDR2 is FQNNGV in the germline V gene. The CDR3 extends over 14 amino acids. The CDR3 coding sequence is TGTGCCAGCAGCTTAGTCGCAGGAACCTACGAGCAGTACTTC. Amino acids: CASSLVAGTYEQYF.

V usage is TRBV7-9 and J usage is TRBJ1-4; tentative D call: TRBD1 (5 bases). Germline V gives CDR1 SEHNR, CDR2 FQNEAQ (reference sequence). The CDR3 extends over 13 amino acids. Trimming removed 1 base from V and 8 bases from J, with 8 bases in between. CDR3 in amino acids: CASSLGGVEKLFF. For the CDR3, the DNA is TGTGCCAGCAGCTTAGGAGGGGTGGAAAAACTGTTTTTT.

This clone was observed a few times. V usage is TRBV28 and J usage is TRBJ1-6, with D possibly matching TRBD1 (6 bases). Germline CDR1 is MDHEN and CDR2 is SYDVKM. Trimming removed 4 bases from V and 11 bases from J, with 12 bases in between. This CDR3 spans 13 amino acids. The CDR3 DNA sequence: TGTGCCAGCAGTTCACAGGGCCAAGCACCCCTCCACTTT. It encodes CASSSQGQAPLHF.

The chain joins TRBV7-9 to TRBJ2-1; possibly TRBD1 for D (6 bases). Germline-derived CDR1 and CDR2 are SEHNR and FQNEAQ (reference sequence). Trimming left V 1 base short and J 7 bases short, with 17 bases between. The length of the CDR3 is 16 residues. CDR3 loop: CASSLGGLRGGNEQFF. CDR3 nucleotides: TGTGCCAGCAGCTTAGGAGGACTCAGAGGGGGAAATGAGCAGTTCTTC.

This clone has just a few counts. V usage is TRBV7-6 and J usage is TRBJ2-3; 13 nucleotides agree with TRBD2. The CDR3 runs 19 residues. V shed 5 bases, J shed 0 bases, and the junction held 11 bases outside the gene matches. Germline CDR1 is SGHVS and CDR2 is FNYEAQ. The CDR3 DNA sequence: TGTGCCAGCAGCACCCAGACTAGCGGGGGGTTCGGTAGCACAGATACGCAGTATTTT. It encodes CASSTQTSGGFGSTDTQYF.

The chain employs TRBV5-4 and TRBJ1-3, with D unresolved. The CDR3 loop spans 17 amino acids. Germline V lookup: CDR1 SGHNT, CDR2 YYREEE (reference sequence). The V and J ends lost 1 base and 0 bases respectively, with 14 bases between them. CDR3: CASSLSKARSSGNTIYF. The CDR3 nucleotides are TGTGCCAGCAGCTTGTCTAAGGCAAGGAGCTCTGGAAACACCATATATTTT. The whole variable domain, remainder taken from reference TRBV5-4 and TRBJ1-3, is ETGVTQSPTHLIKTRGQQVTLRCSSQSGHNTVSWYQQALGQGPQFIFQYYREEENGRGNFPPRFSGLQFPNYSSELNVNALELDDSALYLCASSLSKARSSGNTIYFGEGSWLTVV.

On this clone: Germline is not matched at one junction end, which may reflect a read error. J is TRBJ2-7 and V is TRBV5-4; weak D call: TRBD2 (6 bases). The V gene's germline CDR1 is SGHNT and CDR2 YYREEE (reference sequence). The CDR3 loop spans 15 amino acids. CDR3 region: CASSQTSFNTYERYF. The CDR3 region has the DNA TGTGCCAGCAGCCAAACTAGCTTTAATACCTACGAGCGGTACTTC.

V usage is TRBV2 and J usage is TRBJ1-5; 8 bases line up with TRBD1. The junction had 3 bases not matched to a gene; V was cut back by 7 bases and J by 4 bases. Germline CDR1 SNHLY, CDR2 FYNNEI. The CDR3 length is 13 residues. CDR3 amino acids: CASTWTGNQPQHF. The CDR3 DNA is TGTGCCAGCACCTGGACAGGGAATCAGCCCCAGCATTTT.

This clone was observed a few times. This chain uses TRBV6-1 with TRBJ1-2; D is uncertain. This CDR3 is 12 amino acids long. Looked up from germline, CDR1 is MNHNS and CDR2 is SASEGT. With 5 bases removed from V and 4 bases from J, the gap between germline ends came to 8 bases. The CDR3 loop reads CASSTAGYGYTF. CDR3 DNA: TGTGCCAGCAGTACCGCGGGCTATGGCTACACCTTC.

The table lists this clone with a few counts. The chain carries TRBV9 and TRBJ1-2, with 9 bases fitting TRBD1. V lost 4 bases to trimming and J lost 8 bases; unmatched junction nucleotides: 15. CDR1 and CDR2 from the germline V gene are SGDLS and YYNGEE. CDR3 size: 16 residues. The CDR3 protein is CASSRDRAWNFGGYTF. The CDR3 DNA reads TGTGCCAGCAGCCGGGACAGGGCATGGAATTTCGGGGGCTACACCTTC.

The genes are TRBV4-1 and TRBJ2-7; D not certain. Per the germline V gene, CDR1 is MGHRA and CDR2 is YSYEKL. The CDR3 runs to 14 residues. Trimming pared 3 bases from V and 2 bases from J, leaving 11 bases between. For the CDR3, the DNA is TGCGCCAGCAGCCAGCCGGGCAGGACCTACGAGCAGTACTTC. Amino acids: CASSQPGRTYEQYF.

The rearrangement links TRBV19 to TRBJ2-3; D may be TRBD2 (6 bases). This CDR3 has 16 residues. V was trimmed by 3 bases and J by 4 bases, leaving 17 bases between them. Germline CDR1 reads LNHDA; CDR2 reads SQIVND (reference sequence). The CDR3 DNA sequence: TGTGCCAGTAGTATGGATACCGGGGGATCGGCAGATACGCAGTATTTT. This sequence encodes CASSMDTGGSADTQYF.

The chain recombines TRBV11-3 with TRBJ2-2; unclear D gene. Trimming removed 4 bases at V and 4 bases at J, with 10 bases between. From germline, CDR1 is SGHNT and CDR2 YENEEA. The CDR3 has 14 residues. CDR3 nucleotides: TGTGCCAGCAGCTCCCCGGTGGGCACCGGGGAGCTGTTTTTT. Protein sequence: CASSSPVGTGELFF.

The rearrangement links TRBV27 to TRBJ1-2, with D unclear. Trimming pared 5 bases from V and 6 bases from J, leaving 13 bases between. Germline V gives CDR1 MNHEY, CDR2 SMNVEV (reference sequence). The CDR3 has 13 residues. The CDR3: CASSPASLNGYTF. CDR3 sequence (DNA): TGTGCCAGCAGTCCAGCCTCATTGAATGGCTACACCTTC.

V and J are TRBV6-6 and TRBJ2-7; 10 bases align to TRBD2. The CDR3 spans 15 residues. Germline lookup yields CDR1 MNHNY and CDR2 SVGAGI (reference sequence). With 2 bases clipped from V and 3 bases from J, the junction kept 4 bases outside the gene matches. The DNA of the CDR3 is TGTGCCAGCAGTTACCCGGCTAGCGGGGGCTACGAGCAGTACTTC. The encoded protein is CASSYPASGGYEQYF.